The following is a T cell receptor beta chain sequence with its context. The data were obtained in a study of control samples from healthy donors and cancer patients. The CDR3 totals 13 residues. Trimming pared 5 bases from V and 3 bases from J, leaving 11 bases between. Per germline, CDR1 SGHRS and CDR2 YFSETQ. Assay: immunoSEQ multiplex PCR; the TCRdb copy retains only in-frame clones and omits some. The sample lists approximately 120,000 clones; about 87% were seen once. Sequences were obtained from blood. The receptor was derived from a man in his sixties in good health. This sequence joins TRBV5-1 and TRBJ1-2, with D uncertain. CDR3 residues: CASRVGIDYGYTF. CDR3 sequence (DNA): TGCGCCAGCAGGGTGGGCATTGACTATGGCTACACCTTC.